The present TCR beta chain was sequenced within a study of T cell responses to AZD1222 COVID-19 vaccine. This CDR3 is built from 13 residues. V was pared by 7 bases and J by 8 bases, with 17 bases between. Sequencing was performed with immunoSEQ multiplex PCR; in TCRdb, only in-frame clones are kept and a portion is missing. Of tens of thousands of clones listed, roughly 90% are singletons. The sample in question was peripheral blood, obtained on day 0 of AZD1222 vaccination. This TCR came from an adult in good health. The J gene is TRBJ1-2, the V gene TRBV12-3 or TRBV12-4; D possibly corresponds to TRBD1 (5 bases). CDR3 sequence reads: CASNFRGSMGYTF. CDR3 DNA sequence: TGTGCCAGCAACTTTAGGGGTTCGATGGGCTACACCTTC.